Shown below are 2 T cell receptor beta chains from a single sample sequenced in a study of shared clonotypes between healthy human individuals. Measured with immunoSEQ multiplex PCR; TCRdb has only the in-frame clones, and not every one. In the table there are around 700,000 clones, under 80% of which are singletons. The source material was memory CD4+ T cells sorted from blood. Subset given: CD45RA-negative fraction. All receptors come from a woman younger than 45 in good health.

This clone was counted between two and nine times. The CDR3 DNA reads TGTGCCAGCAGTTACTCCCCACAGGGAATTCAGCCCCAGCATTTT. Translating it yields CASSYSPQGIQPQHF. The rearrangement links TRBV6-6 to TRBJ1-5; D perhaps matches TRBD1 (6 bases). The CDR3 contains 15 residues. Trimming took 0 bases from V and 6 from J, leaving 12 bases between them. Germline V gene sequence: CDR1 MNHNY, CDR2 SVGAGI (reference sequence).

This clone was observed a few times. CDR3 nucleotides: TGCAGCGTTGCGCGGGGGAACACTGAAGCTTTCTTT. Encoded protein: CSVARGNTEAFF. This chain uses TRBV29-1 with TRBJ1-1; D is unclear. Looked up from germline, CDR1 is SQVTM and CDR2 is ANQGSEA. This CDR3 spans 12 amino acids. V lost 4 bases, J lost 1 base, and 7 bases lay in between.